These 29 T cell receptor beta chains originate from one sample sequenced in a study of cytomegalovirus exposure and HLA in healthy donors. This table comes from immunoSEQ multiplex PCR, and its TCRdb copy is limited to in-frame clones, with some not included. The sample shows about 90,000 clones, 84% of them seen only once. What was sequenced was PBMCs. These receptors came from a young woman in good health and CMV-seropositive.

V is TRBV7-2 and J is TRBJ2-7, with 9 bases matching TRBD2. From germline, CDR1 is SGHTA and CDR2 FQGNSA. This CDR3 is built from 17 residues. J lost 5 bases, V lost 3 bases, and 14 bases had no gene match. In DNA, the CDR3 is TGTGCCAGCAGCTTGGCCGAAAGCGGGGGGTTCTTTAACGAGCAGTACTTC. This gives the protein CASSLAESGGFFNEQYF.

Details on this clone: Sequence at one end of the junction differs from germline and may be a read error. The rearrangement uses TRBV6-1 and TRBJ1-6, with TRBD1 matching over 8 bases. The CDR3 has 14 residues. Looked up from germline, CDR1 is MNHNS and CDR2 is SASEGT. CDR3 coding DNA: TGTGCCAGCTGGCCAGGGGGCAATAATCCACCCCTCCACTTT. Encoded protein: CASWPGGNNPPLHF.

The CDR3 here is CASSFAPGQLTDTQYF. The CDR3 DNA is TGTGCCAGCAGCTTCGCGCCGGGACAACTCACAGATACGCAGTATTTT. The chain couples TRBV11-2 to TRBJ2-3; possibly TRBD1 for D (6 bases). CDR1 SGHAT and CDR2 FQNNGV come from the germline V gene. CDR3 length: 16 residues. The V and J ends lost 3 bases and 2 bases respectively, with 15 bases between them.

The CDR3 sequence: CASSDAGRGDEKLFF. In nucleotides, the CDR3 is TGTGCCAGCAGTGATGCAGGCAGGGGGGATGAAAAACTGTTTTTT. The rearrangement uses TRBV25-1 and TRBJ1-4, with 7 bases fitting TRBD1. Per germline, CDR1 MGHDK and CDR2 SYGVNS. The V segment lost 3 bases and the J segment 6 bases; nucleotides outside the gene matches: 7. The CDR3 runs to 15 residues.

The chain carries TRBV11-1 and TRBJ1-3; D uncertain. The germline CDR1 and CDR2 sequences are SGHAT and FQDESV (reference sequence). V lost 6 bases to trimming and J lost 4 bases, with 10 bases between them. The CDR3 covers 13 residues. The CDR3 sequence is CASRSPSGNTIYF. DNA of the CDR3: TGTGCCAGCAGATCTCCTTCGGGAAACACCATATATTTT.

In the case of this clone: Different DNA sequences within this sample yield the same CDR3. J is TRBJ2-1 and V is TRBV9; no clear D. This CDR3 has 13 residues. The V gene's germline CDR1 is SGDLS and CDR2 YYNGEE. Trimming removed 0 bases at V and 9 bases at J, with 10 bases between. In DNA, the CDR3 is TGTGCCAGCAGCGTAGATGGCCGCAGTGAGCAGTTCTTC. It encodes CASSVDGRSEQFF.

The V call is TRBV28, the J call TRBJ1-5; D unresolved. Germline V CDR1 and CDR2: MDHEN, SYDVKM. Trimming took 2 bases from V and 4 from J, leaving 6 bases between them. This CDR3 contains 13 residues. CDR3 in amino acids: CASSLLANQPQHF. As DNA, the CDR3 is TGTGCCAGCAGTTTACTAGCTAATCAGCCCCAGCATTTT.

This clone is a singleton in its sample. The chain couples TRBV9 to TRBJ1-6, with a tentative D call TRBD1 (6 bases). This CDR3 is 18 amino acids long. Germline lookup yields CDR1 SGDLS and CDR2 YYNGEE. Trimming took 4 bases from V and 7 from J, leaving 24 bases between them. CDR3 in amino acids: CASSPKEGGVPANSPLHF. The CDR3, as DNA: TGTGCCAGCAGCCCGAAGGAAGGGGGGGTACCTGCGAATTCACCCCTCCACTTT.

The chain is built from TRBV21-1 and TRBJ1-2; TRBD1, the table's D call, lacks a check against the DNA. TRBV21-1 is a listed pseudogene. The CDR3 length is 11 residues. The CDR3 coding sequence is TGTGCCAGCAGCAGACAGGATGGCTACACCTTC. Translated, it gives CASSRQDGYTF.

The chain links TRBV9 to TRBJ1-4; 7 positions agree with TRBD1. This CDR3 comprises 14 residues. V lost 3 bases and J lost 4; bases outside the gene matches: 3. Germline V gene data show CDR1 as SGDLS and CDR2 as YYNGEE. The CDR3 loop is CASSEGQINEKLFF. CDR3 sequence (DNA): TGTGCCAGCAGCGAGGGACAGATTAATGAAAAACTGTTTTTT. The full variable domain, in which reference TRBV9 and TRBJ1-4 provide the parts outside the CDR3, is DSGVTQTPKHLITATGQRVTLRCSPRSGDLSVYWYQQSLDQGLQFLIQYYNGEERAKGNILERFSAQQFPDLHSELNLSSLELGDSALYFCASSEGQINEKLFFGSGTQLSVL.

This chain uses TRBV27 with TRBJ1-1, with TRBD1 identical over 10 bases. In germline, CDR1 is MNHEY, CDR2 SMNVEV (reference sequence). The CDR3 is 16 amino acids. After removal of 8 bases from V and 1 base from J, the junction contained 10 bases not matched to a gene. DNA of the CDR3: TGTGCCAGCCTGCCGGGACAGGGGAGGGGGAACACTGAAGCTTTCTTT. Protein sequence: CASLPGQGRGNTEAFF.

CDR3 in DNA: TGCGCCAGCAGCTTGTATGGGGGAGGGAACACCGGGGAGCTGTTTTTT. This translates into CASSLYGGGNTGELFF. The J gene is TRBJ2-2, the V gene TRBV5-1, with D perhaps matching TRBD2 (6 bases). Looked up from germline, CDR1 is SGHRS and CDR2 is YFSETQ. The CDR3 spans 16 residues. Trimming removed 1 base at V and 1 base at J, with 11 bases between.

The CDR3 DNA sequence: TGCGCCAGCAGCCGAGGGGGAGCGGGGGACTCTATCGGGGAGCTGTTTTTT. Translation gives CASSRGGAGDSIGELFF. This rearrangement joins TRBV4-3 to TRBJ2-2; TRBD2 matches 8 bases. The CDR3 is made up of 17 amino acids. Trimming took 4 bases from V and 7 from J; bases not matched to a gene: 14. Germline CDR1 is LGHNA and CDR2 is YSLEER.

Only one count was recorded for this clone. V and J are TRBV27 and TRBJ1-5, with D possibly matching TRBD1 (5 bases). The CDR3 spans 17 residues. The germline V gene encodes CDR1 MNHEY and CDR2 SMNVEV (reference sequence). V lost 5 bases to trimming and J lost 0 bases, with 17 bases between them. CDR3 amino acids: CASSKVPGGYSNQPQHF. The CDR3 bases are TGTGCCAGCAGTAAAGTACCGGGGGGATATAGCAATCAGCCCCAGCATTTT.

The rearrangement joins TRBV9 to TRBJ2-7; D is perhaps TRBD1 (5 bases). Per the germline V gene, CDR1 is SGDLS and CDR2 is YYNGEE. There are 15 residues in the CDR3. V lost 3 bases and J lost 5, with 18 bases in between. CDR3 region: CASSEGQGTVNEQYF. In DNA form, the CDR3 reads TGTGCCAGCAGCGAGGGGCAGGGTACAGTAAACGAGCAGTACTTC.

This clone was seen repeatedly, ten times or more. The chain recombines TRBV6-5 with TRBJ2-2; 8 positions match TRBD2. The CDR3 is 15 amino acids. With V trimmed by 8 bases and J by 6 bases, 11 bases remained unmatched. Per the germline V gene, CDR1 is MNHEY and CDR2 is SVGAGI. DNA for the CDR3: TGTGCCAGCCGTCCGCGGGGGGCGAGCCCCGGGGAGCTGTTTTTT. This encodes CASRPRGASPGELFF.

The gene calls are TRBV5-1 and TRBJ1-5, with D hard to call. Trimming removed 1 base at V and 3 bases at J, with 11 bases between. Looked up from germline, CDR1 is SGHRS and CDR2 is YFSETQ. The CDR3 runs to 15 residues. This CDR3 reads CASSLWSRLNQPQHF. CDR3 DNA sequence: TGCGCCAGCAGCTTGTGGTCCAGACTCAATCAGCCCCAGCATTTT.

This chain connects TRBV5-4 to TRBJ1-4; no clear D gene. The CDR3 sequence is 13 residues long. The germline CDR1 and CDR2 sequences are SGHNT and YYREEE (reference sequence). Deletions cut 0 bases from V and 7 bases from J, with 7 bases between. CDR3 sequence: CASSLGGIEKLFF. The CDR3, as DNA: TGTGCCAGCAGCTTGGGCGGGATTGAAAAACTGTTTTTT.

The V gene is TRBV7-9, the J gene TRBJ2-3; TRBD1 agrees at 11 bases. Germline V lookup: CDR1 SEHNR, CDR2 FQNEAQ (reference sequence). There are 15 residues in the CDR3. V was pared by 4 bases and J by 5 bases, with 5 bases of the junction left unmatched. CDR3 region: CASSSGTGGLDTQYF. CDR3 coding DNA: TGTGCCAGCAGCTCCGGGACAGGGGGGTTAGATACGCAGTATTTT.

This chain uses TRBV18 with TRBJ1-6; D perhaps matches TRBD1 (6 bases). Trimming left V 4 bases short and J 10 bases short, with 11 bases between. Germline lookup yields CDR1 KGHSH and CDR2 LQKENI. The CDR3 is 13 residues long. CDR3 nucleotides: TGTGCCAGCTCACTCGACAGGCCCTCACCCCTCCACTTT. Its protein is CASSLDRPSPLHF. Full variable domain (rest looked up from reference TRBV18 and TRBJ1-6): NAGVMQNPRHLVRRRGQEARLRCSPMKGHSHVYWYRQLPEEGLKFMVYLQKENIIDESGMPKERFSAEFPKEGPSILRIQQVVRGDSAAYFCASSLDRPSPLHFGNGTRLTVT.

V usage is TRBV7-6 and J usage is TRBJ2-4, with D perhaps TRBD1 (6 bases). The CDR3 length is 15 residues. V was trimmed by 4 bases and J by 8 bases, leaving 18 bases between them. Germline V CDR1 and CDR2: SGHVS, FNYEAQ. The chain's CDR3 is CASSSPLDRSDIQYF. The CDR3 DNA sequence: TGTGCCAGCAGCTCCCCCCTAGACAGGTCGGACATTCAGTACTTC.

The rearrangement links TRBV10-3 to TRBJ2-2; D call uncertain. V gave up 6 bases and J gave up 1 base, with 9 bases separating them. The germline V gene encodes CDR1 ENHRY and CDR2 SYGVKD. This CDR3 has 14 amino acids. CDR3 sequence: CAIRGVGNTGELFF. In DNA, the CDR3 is TGTGCCATCAGGGGCGTTGGGAACACCGGGGAGCTGTTTTTT.

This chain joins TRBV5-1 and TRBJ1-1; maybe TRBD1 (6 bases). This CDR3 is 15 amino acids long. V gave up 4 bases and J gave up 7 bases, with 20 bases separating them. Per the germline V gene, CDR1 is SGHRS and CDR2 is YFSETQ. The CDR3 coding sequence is TGCGCCAGCAGCACCCAAGGGGGGGGTACGAGTGAAGCTTTCTTT. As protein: CASSTQGGGTSEAFF.

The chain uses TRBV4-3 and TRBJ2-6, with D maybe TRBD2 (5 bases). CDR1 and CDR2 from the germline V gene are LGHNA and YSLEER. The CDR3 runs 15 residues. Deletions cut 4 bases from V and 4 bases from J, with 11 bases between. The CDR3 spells CASSLRGSGANVLTF. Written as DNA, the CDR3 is TGCGCCAGCAGCCTTCGAGGGTCCGGGGCCAACGTCCTGACTTTC.

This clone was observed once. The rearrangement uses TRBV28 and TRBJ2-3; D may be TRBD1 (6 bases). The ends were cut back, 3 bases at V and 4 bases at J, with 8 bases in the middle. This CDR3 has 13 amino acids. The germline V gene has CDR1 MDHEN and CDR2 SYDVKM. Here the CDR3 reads CASSFTGSDTQYF. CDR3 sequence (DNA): TGTGCCAGCAGTTTCACAGGGTCAGATACGCAGTATTTT.

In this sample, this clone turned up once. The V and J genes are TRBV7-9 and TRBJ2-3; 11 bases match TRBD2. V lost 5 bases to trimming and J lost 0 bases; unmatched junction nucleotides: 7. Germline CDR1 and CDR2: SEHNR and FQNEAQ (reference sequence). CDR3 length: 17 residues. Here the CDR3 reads CASSPLLAGASTDTQYF. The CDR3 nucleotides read TGTGCCAGCAGCCCGCTACTAGCGGGGGCTAGCACAGATACGCAGTATTTT. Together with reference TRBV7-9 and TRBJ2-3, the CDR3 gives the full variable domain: DTGVSQNPRHKITKRGQNVTFRCDPISEHNRLYWYRQTLGQGPEFLTYFQNEAQLEKSRLLSDRFSAERPKGSFSTLEIQRTEQGDSAMYLCASSPLLAGASTDTQYFGPGTRLTVL.

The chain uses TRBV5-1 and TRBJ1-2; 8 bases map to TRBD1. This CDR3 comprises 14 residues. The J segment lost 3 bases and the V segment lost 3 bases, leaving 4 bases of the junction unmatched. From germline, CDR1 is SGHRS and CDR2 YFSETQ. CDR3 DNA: TGCGCCAGCAGCTCCGGACAGGGATACTATGGCTACACCTTC. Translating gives CASSSGQGYYGYTF.

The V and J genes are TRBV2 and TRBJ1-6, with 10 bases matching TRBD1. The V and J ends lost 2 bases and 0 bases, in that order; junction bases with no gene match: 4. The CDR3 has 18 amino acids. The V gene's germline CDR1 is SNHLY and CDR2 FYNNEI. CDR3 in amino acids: CASSEPGQGISYNSPLHF. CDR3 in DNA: TGTGCCAGCAGTGAACCGGGACAGGGGATCTCCTATAATTCACCCCTCCACTTT.

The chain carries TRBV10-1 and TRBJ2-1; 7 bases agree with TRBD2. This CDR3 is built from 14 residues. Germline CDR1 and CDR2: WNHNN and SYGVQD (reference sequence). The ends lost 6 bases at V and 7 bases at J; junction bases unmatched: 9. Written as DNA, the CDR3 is TGCGCCAGCAGAGTGGGGACTAATTCGAATGAGCAGTTCTTC. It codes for CASRVGTNSNEQFF.